This TCR beta chain was identified during a study of blood T cell repertoires in COVID-19. Method: immunoSEQ multiplex PCR; TCRdb's copy keeps in-frame clones and lacks some. The sample consists of hundreds of thousands of clones, about 82% of them appearing once. The study recruited people aged roughly 18 to 95 years across roughly 25 US areas. Symptom resolution, clearance, or two negative PCRs marked donors in Cohort 3 as recovered. Germline values: CDR1 MNHEY, CDR2 SVGAGI. This CDR3 comprises 14 residues. The V gene end was trimmed by 5 bases and the J gene end by 8 bases; junction bases not matched to a gene: 6.

This TCR was recovered from a woman aged 45-60 years who had recovered from COVID-19. Sequencing was performed on PBMCs or T cells enriched from blood (not recorded which). This rearrangement joins TRBV6-5 to TRBJ1-6, with TRBD1 identical over 7 bases. Here the CDR3 reads CASSHRGWDSPLHF. In nucleotides, the CDR3 is TGTGCCAGCAGTCACAGGGGATGGGATTCACCCCTCCACTTT.